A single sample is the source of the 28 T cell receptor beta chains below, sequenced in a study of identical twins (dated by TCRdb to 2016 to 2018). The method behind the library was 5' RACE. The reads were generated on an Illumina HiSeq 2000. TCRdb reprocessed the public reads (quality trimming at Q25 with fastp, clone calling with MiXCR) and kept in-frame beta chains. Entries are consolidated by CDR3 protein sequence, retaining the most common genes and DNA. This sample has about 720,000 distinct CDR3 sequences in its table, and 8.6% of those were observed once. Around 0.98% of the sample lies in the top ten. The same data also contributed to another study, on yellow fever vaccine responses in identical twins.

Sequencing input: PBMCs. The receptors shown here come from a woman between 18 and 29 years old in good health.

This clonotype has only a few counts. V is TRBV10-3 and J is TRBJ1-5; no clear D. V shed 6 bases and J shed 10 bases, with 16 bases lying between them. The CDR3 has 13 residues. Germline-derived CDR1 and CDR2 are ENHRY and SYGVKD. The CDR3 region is CAIRREPESPQHF. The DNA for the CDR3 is TGTGCCATCAGACGGGAGCCCGAGTCCCCCCAGCATTTT.

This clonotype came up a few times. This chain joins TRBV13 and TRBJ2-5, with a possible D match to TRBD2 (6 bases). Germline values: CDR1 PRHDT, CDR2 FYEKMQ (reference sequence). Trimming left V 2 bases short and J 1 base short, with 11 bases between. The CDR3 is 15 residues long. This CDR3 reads CASSLLNGGQETQYF. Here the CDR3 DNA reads TGTGCCAGCAGCTTACTTAACGGGGGCCAAGAGACCCAGTACTTC.

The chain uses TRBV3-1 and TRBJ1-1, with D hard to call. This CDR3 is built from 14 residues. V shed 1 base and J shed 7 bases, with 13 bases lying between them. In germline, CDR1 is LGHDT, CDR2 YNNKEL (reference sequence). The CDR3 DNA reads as TGTGCCAGCAGCCAAGCGGTGTACGTAGGTGAAGCTTTCTTT. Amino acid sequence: CASSQAVYVGEAFF.

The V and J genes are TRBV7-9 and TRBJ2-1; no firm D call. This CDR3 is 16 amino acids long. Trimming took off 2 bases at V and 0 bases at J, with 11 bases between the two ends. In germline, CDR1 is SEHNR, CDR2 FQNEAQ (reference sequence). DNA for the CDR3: TGTGCCAGCAGCTTACGAGGCTTCGGCTCCTACAATGAGCAGTTCTTC. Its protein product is CASSLRGFGSYNEQFF.

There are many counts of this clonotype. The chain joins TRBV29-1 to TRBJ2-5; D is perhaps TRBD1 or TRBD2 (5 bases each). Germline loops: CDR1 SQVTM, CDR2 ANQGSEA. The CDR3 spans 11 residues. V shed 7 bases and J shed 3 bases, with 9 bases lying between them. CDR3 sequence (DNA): TGCAGCGGGGGGAAAGAAGAGACCCAGTACTTC. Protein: CSGGKEETQYF.

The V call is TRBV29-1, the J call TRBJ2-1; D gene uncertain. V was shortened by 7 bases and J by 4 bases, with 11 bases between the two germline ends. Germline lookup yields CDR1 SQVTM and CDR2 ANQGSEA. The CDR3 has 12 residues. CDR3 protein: CSGRNEYNEQFF. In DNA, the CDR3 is TGCAGCGGCCGAAACGAATACAATGAGCAGTTCTTC.

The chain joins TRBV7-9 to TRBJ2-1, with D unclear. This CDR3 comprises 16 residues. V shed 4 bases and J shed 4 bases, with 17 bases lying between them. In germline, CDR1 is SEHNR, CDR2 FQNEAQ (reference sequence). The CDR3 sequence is CASSSSSFRVYNEQFF. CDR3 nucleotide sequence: TGTGCCAGCAGCTCGTCGAGCTTCCGAGTTTACAATGAGCAGTTCTTC.

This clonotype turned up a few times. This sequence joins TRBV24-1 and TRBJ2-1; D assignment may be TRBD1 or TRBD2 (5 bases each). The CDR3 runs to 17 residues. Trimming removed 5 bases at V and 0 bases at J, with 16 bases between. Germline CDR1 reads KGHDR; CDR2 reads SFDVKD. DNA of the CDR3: TGTGCCACCAGTGGCACGAGGGGCCTCCTCTCCTACAATGAGCAGTTCTTC. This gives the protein CATSGTRGLLSYNEQFF.

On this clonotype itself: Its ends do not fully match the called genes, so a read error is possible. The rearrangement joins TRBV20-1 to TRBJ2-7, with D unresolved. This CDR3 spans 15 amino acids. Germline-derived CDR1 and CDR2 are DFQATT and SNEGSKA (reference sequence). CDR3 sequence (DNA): TGCAGTGCTAGTATAGAGAAGCCTATCTCCTCCGAGCAGTACTTC. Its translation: CSASIEKPISSEQYF.

CDR3 residues: CASSTPQSGRGLDTGELFF. The CDR3 DNA follows: TGTGCCAGCAGTACACCCCAAAGTGGACGGGGTTTGGACACCGGGGAGCTGTTTTTT. V and J are TRBV6-1 and TRBJ2-2; D might be TRBD2 (5 bases). The CDR3 runs 19 residues. V was cut by 5 bases and J by 3 bases, with 25 bases left in between. The germline V gene encodes CDR1 MNHNS and CDR2 SASEGT.

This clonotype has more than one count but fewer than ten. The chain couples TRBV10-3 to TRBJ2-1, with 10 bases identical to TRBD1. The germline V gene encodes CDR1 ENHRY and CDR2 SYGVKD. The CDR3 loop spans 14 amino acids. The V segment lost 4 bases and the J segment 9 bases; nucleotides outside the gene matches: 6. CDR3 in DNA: TGTGCCATCAGTGGACAGGGGGCGCGGGGTGAGCAGTTCTTC. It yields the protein CAISGQGARGEQFF.

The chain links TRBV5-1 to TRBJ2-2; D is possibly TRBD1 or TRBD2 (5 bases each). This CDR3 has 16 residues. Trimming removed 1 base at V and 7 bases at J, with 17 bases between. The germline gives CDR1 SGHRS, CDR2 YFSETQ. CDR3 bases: TGCGCCAGCAGCTTGACGGGAAAGGGGAGTATCGGGGAGCTGTTTTTT. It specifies CASSLTGKGSIGELFF.

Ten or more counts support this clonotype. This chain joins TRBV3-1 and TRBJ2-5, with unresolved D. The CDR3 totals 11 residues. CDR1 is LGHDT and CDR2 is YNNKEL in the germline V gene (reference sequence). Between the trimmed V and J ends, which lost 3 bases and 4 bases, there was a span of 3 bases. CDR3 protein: CASSHGETQYF. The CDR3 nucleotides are TGTGCCAGCAGCCACGGAGAGACCCAGTACTTC.

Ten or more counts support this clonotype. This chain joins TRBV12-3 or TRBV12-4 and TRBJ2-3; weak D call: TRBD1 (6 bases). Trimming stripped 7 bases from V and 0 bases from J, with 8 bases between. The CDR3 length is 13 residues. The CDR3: CASTRGSTDTQYF. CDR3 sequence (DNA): TGTGCCAGCACTAGGGGGAGCACAGATACGCAGTATTTT.

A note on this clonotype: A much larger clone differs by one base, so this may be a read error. CDR3 protein: CASDSCLDTGELFF. The CDR3 nucleotides read TGCGCCAGCGACTCGTGTCTGGACACCGGGGAGCTGTTTTTT. The J gene is TRBJ2-2, the V gene TRBV5-1; D is undetermined. V was shortened by 7 bases and J by 3 bases, with 13 bases between the two germline ends. This CDR3 is 14 amino acids long. Per the germline V gene, CDR1 is SGHRS and CDR2 is YFSETQ.

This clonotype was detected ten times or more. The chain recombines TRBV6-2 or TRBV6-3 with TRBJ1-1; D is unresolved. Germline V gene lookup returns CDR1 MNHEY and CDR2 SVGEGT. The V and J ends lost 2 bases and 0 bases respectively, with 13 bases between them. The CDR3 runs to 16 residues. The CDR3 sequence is CASSYDIRNMNTEAFF. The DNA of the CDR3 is TGTGCCAGCAGTTACGACATACGAAACATGAACACTGAAGCTTTCTTT.

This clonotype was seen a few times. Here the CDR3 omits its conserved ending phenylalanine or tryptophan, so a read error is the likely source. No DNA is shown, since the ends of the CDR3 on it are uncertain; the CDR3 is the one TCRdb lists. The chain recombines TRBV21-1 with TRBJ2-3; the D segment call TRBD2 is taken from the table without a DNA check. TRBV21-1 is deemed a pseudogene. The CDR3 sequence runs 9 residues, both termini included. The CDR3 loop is CASRKGLDS.

CDR3 sequence reads: CASSSSSGGGTQYF. The CDR3 nucleotides read TGTGCCAGCAGCTCCTCTAGCGGGGGGGGGACCCAGTACTTC. The chain couples TRBV7-3 to TRBJ2-5; 12 bases agree with TRBD2. Unmatched junction bases numbered 4, after V lost 4 bases and J lost 7 bases. The CDR3 spans 14 residues. Germline values: CDR1 SGHTA, CDR2 FQGTGA. Full variable domain (missing parts from reference TRBV7-3 and TRBJ2-5): GAGVSQTPSNKVTEKGKYVELRCDPISGHTALYWYRQSLGQGPEFLIYFQGTGAADDSGLPNDRFFAVRPEGSVSTLKIQRTERGDSAVYLCASSSSSGGGTQYFGPGTRLLVL.

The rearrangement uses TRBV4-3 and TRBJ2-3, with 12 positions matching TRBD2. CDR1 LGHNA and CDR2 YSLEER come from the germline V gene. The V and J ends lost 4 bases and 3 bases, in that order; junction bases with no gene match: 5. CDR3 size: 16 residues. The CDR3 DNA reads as TGCGCCAGCAGCCCTCGGACTAGCGGGAAAACAGATACGCAGTATTTT. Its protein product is CASSPRTSGKTDTQYF.

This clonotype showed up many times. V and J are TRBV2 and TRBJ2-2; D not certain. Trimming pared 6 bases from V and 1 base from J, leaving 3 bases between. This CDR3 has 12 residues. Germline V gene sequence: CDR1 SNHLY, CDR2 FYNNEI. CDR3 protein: CASRQNTGELFF. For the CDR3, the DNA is TGTGCCAGCAGACAGAACACCGGGGAGCTGTTTTTT.

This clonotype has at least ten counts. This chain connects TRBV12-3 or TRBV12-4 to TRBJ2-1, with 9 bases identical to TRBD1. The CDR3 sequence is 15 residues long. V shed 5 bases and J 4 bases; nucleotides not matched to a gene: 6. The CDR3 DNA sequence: TGTGCCAGCAGTCGCCGGGACAGGGTTTACAATGAGCAGTTCTTC. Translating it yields CASSRRDRVYNEQFF.

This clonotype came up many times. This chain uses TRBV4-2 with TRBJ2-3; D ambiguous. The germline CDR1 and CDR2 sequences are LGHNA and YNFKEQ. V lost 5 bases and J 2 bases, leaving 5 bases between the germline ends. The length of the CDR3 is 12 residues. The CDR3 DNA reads TGTGCCAGCAGCTACAACACAGATACGCAGTATTTT. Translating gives CASSYNTDTQYF.

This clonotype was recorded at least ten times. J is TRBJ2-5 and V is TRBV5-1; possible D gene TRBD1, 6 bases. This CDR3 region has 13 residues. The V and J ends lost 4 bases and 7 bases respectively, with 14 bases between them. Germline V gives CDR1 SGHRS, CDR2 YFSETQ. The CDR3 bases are TGCGCCAGCAGCATGGACAGTGGAGGGACCCAGTACTTC. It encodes CASSMDSGGTQYF.

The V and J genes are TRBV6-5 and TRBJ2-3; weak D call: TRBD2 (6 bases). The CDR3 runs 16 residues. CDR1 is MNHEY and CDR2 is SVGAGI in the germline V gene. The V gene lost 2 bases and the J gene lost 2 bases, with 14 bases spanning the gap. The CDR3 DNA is TGTGCCAGCAGTTACAGGAGGGCTACTCACACAGATACGCAGTATTTT. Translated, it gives CASSYRRATHTDTQYF.

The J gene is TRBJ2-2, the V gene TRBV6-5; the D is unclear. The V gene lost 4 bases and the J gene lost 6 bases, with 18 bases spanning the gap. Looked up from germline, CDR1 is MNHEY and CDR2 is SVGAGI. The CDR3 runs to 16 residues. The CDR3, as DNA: TGTGCCAGCAGTTCCGCCCCCTTCGTTGACTCCGGGGAGCTGTTTTTT. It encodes CASSSAPFVDSGELFF.

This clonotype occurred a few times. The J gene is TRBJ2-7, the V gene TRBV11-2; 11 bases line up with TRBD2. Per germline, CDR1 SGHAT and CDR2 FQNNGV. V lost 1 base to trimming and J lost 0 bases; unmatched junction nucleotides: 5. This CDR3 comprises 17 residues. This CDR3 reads CASSLGLGLAVSYEQYF. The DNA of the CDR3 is TGTGCCAGCAGCTTAGGGTTGGGACTAGCGGTCTCCTACGAGCAGTACTTC.

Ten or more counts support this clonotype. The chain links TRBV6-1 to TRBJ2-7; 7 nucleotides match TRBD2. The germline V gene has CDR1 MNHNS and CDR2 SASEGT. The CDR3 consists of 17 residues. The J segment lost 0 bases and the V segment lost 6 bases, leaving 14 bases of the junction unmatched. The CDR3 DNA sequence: TGTGCCAGCAGCCTTATTACGTTGGCGGGAGACTCCTACGAGCAGTACTTC. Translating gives CASSLITLAGDSYEQYF.

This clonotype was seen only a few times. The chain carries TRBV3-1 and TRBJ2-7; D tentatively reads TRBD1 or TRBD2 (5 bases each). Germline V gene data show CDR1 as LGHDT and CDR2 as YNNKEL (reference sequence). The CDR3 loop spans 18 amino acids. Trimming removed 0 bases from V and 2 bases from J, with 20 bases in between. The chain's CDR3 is CASSQERLGRLGPYEQYF. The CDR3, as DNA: TGTGCCAGCAGCCAAGAGAGGTTGGGGCGACTGGGACCCTACGAGCAGTACTTC.